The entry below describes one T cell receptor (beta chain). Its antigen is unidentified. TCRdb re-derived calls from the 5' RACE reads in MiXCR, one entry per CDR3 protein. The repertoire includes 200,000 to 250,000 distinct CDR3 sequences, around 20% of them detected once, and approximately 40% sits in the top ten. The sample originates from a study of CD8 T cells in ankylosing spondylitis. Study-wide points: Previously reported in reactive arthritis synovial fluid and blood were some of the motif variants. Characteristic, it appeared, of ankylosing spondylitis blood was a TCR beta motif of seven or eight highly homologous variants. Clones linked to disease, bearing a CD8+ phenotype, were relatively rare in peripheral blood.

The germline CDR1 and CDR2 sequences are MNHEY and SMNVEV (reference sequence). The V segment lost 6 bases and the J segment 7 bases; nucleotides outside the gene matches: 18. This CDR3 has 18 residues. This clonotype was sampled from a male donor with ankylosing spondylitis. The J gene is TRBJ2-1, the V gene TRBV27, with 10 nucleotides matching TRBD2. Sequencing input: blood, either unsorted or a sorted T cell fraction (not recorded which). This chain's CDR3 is CASRGGGEREGRRNEQFF. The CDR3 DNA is TGTGCCAGCAGAGGGGGAGGGGAGCGGGAGGGCCGTAGGAATGAGCAGTTCTTC.